The clone carrying this T cell receptor (beta chain) occurred a few times. Its antigen is unknown. These data come from a study of T cells after yellow fever vaccination. General observations from the study: Shared CD4/CD8 clonotypes were a small share, likely from convergent recombination. Reappearance after the booster was observed for most primary-vaccination clones (roughly 96% CD4, approximately 90% CD8).

5'RACE template switching produced TCR cDNA carrying a universal primer site and UMIs. One entry per CDR3 protein results from TCRdb running MiXCR on the 5' RACE reads. The sample lists about 140,000 distinct CDR3 sequences, 5% to 8% occurring once. The germline CDR1 and CDR2 sequences are DFQATT and SNEGSKA (reference sequence). Trimming took 3 bases from V and 0 from J, leaving 6 bases between them. The CDR3 length is 13 residues. This TCR was sampled from a man aged 30 to 39 who received the YFV17D yellow fever vaccine. The chain recombines TRBV20-1 with TRBJ2-1; no firm D call. Sequenced here: CD4+ T cells sorted from PBMCs, sampled 10 days after the yellow fever booster vaccination. The chain's CDR3 is CSAREPSYNEQFF. The CDR3 bases are TGCAGTGCTAGGGAGCCCTCCTACAATGAGCAGTTCTTC.